Listed below are T cell receptor beta chains from one sample, sequenced in a study of cytomegalovirus exposure and HLA in healthy donors. Profiling relied on immunoSEQ multiplex PCR, and the TCRdb table lists in-frame clones only, not all of them. The sample comprises 90,000 to 110,000 clones, 78% of which are singletons, and 5.6% rests with the top ten. Sequenced sample: PBMCs. These receptor sequences come from a male donor in good health and CMV-seronegative. CDR3s include the opening cysteine and the closing phenylalanine or tryptophan. Each record gives: D gene, J gene, clone size, V gene, CDR3 protein, CDR3 DNA. The D gene is left open where the match is weak. Clone size is stated in some rows and not others, as once, few, many or a class when expanded.

d_call: .
j_call: TRBJ1-5
clone_size: .
v_call: TRBV28
cdr3_aa: CASSENTDQPQHF
cdr3_nt: TGTGCCAGCAGTGAAAATACAGATCAGCCCCAGCATTTT

d_call: TRBD2
j_call: TRBJ2-3
clone_size: .
v_call: TRBV19
cdr3_aa: CASSISGSNTDTQYF
cdr3_nt: TGTGCCAGTAGTATTAGCGGGAGTAACACAGATACGCAGTATTTT

d_call: TRBD2
j_call: TRBJ2-1
clone_size: once
v_call: TRBV7-9
cdr3_aa: CASSSIHNSGSSYNEQFF
cdr3_nt: TGTGCCAGCAGCTCTATCCACAATAGCGGGAGCTCCTACAATGAGCAGTTCTTC

d_call: .
j_call: TRBJ1-6
clone_size: .
v_call: TRBV5-4
cdr3_aa: CASSLALSQGSSPLHF
cdr3_nt: TGTGCCAGCAGCTTGGCCCTATCACAGGGAAGCTCACCCCTCCACTTT

d_call: .
j_call: TRBJ1-2
clone_size: .
v_call: TRBV18
cdr3_aa: CASSPRQGFYYGYTF
cdr3_nt: TGTGCCAGCTCACCACGGCAGGGTTTCTACTATGGCTACACCTTC

d_call: TRBD1
j_call: TRBJ2-7
clone_size: .
v_call: TRBV27
cdr3_aa: CASSLRRDRGFSYEQYF
cdr3_nt: TGTGCCAGCAGTTTACGCCGGGACAGGGGATTCTCCTACGAGCAGTACTTC

d_call: TRBD2
j_call: TRBJ2-1
clone_size: .
v_call: TRBV5-4
cdr3_aa: CASSLAGTSNEQFF
cdr3_nt: TGTGCCAGCAGCTTGGCGGGGACTAGCAATGAGCAGTTCTTC

d_call: TRBD1
j_call: TRBJ2-1
clone_size: .
v_call: TRBV19
cdr3_aa: CASSVRQGRTYNEQFF
cdr3_nt: TGTGCCAGTAGTGTGAGACAGGGCAGGACCTACAATGAGCAGTTCTTC

d_call: .
j_call: TRBJ1-1
clone_size: .
v_call: TRBV20-1
cdr3_aa: CKSGNTEAFF
cdr3_nt: TGCAAGTCGGGGAATACTGAAGCTTTCTTT

d_call: .
j_call: TRBJ2-7
clone_size: .
v_call: TRBV9
cdr3_aa: CASSVGHGPYEQYF
cdr3_nt: TGTGCCAGCAGCGTGGGACATGGACCTTACGAGCAGTACTTC

d_call: .
j_call: TRBJ2-5
clone_size: .
v_call: TRBV7-9
cdr3_aa: CSSRQIQETQYF
cdr3_nt: TGTTCCAGCAGGCAAATCCAGGAGACCCAGTACTTC

d_call: .
j_call: TRBJ2-7
clone_size: few
v_call: TRBV7-2
cdr3_aa: CASSSTRMGEQYF
cdr3_nt: TGTGCCAGCAGCAGCACTAGGATGGGGGAGCAGTACTTC

d_call: .
j_call: TRBJ2-4
clone_size: .
v_call: TRBV12-5
cdr3_aa: CASGLVIIAGDKNIQYF
cdr3_nt: TGTGCTAGTGGTTTGGTAATTATCGCAGGGGACAAAAACATTCAGTACTTC

d_call: TRBD1
j_call: TRBJ1-2
clone_size: .
v_call: TRBV10-3
cdr3_aa: CAISGIQGANYGYTF
cdr3_nt: TGTGCCATCAGTGGAATTCAGGGGGCTAACTATGGCTACACCTTC

d_call: .
j_call: TRBJ2-1
clone_size: .
v_call: TRBV7-9
cdr3_aa: CASSRGGVFNEQFF
cdr3_nt: TGTGCCAGCAGCCGAGGGGGGGTCTTCAATGAGCAGTTCTTC

d_call: .
j_call: TRBJ1-2
clone_size: once
v_call: TRBV20-1
cdr3_aa: CTGRRDYGYTF
cdr3_nt: TGCACAGGCCGGCGCGACTATGGCTACACCTTC

d_call: TRBD2
j_call: TRBJ2-2
clone_size: .
v_call: TRBV9
cdr3_aa: CASSVIAGVMTGELFF
cdr3_nt: TGTGCCAGCAGCGTAATAGCGGGAGTTATGACCGGGGAGCTGTTTTTT

d_call: .
j_call: TRBJ2-2
clone_size: .
v_call: TRBV27
cdr3_aa: CASSRLPGLPTSTGELFF
cdr3_nt: TGTGCCAGCAGCCGACTTCCGGGACTCCCGACAAGCACCGGGGAGCTGTTTTTT

d_call: TRBD2
j_call: TRBJ2-7
clone_size: .
v_call: TRBV27
cdr3_aa: CASSIQRDHEQYF
cdr3_nt: TGTGCCAGCAGTATACAGCGGGACCACGAGCAGTACTTC

d_call: .
j_call: TRBJ2-1
clone_size: .
v_call: TRBV27
cdr3_aa: CASSYAGDEQFF
cdr3_nt: TGTGCCAGCAGTTATGCCGGTGATGAGCAGTTCTTC

d_call: .
j_call: TRBJ2-7
clone_size: .
v_call: TRBV11-3
cdr3_aa: CASSRQPDRLAYEQYF
cdr3_nt: TGTGCCAGCAGCCGACAGCCCGACAGGTTGGCCTACGAGCAGTACTTC

d_call: TRBD1
j_call: TRBJ2-1
clone_size: few
v_call: TRBV9
cdr3_aa: CASSYSGTGGRILVNEQFF
cdr3_nt: TGTGCCAGCAGCTATTCCGGGACAGGGGGTCGAATACTCGTGAATGAGCAGTTCTTC

d_call: TRBD1
j_call: TRBJ1-1
clone_size: .
v_call: TRBV5-1
cdr3_aa: CASSLEGQGTEAFF
cdr3_nt: TGCGCCAGCAGCTTGGAGGGACAGGGCACTGAAGCTTTCTTT

d_call: TRBD1
j_call: TRBJ1-1
clone_size: few
v_call: TRBV2
cdr3_aa: CASSGTGWENTEAFF
cdr3_nt: TGTGCCAGCAGTGGGACAGGATGGGAGAACACTGAAGCTTTCTTT

d_call: TRBD2
j_call: TRBJ2-6
clone_size: .
v_call: TRBV7-9
cdr3_aa: CASNQPGGNTPFGANVLTF
cdr3_nt: TGTGCCAGCAACCAGCCGGGAGGTAATACTCCCTTTGGGGCCAACGTCCTGACTTTC

d_call: .
j_call: TRBJ1-2
clone_size: .
v_call: TRBV9
cdr3_aa: CASSVMDSNYGYTF
cdr3_nt: TGTGCCAGCAGCGTTATGGACAGTAACTATGGCTACACCTTC

d_call: TRBD1
j_call: TRBJ2-4
clone_size: few
v_call: TRBV6-1
cdr3_aa: CASSEGGKAGGVQYF
cdr3_nt: TGTGCCAGCAGTGAAGGGGGTAAGGCAGGGGGTGTTCAGTACTTC

d_call: TRBD2
j_call: TRBJ2-5
clone_size: .
v_call: TRBV19
cdr3_aa: CASKDSGGVQETQYF
cdr3_nt: TGTGCCAGTAAGGATAGCGGGGGAGTTCAAGAGACCCAGTACTTC

d_call: .
j_call: TRBJ2-5
clone_size: .
v_call: TRBV6-1
cdr3_aa: CARREGVVQETQYF
cdr3_nt: TGTGCCAGGAGAGAGGGAGTAGTACAAGAGACCCAGTACTTC

d_call: TRBD1
j_call: TRBJ1-4
clone_size: few
v_call: TRBV7-9
cdr3_aa: CSSSFTGGFGAATNEKLFF
cdr3_nt: TGTTCCAGCAGCTTCACAGGGGGATTTGGAGCTGCAACTAATGAAAAACTGTTTTTT

d_call: TRBD1
j_call: TRBJ1-6
clone_size: .
v_call: TRBV5-1
cdr3_aa: CASSLKGQGASPLHF
cdr3_nt: TGCGCCAGCAGCTTGAAGGGACAGGGGGCGTCACCCCTCCACTTT

d_call: .
j_call: TRBJ2-2
clone_size: .
v_call: TRBV6-1
cdr3_aa: CASLLLTNTGELFF
cdr3_nt: TGTGCCAGCCTCCTACTAACGAACACCGGGGAGCTGTTTTTT

d_call: .
j_call: TRBJ1-1
clone_size: .
v_call: TRBV19
cdr3_aa: CASSIDAWQGLRGGAFF
cdr3_nt: TGTGCCAGTAGTATAGATGCATGGCAGGGGCTACGTGGAGGAGCTTTCTTT

d_call: .
j_call: TRBJ1-2
clone_size: .
v_call: TRBV28
cdr3_aa: CASTIQENSGYTF
cdr3_nt: TGTGCCAGCACCATTCAGGAAAATTCTGGCTACACCTTC

d_call: .
j_call: TRBJ1-1
clone_size: few
v_call: TRBV30
cdr3_aa: CAWGRRYTEAFF
cdr3_nt: TGTGCCTGGGGTAGGAGATACACTGAAGCTTTCTTT

d_call: .
j_call: TRBJ1-1
clone_size: .
v_call: TRBV7-9
cdr3_aa: CASSLLGGTEAFF
cdr3_nt: TGTGCCAGCAGCTTACTAGGGGGAACTGAAGCTTTCTTT

d_call: TRBD2
j_call: TRBJ2-5
clone_size: .
v_call: TRBV30
cdr3_aa: CAWSVGGKETQYF
cdr3_nt: TGTGCCTGGAGTGTGGGGGGGAAAGAGACCCAGTACTTC

d_call: .
j_call: TRBJ2-5
clone_size: once
v_call: TRBV4-1
cdr3_aa: CASSQDEGSGETQYF
cdr3_nt: TGCGCCAGCAGCCAAGATGAGGGTAGCGGAGAGACCCAGTACTTC

d_call: .
j_call: TRBJ1-5
clone_size: .
v_call: TRBV27
cdr3_aa: CASSLTFRGRGDGPQHF
cdr3_nt: TGTGCCAGCAGTCTCACCTTCCGGGGCAGGGGCGATGGGCCCCAGCATTTT

d_call: .
j_call: TRBJ1-1
clone_size: .
v_call: TRBV6-6
cdr3_aa: CASSEALNTEAFF
cdr3_nt: TGTGCCAGCAGTGAGGCACTGAACACTGAAGCTTTCTTT

d_call: TRBD1
j_call: TRBJ1-5
clone_size: .
v_call: TRBV27
cdr3_aa: CASSLSNKPGQGSNQPQHF
cdr3_nt: TGTGCCAGCAGTTTATCGAATAAGCCGGGACAGGGGAGCAATCAGCCCCAGCATTTT

d_call: .
j_call: TRBJ1-5
clone_size: many
v_call: TRBV27
cdr3_aa: CASSLMGHSQPQHF
cdr3_nt: TGTGCCAGCAGTTTAATGGGACATTCTCAGCCCCAGCATTTT

d_call: .
j_call: TRBJ1-1
clone_size: .
v_call: TRBV4-3
cdr3_aa: CASSQTQGRAFF
cdr3_nt: TGCGCCAGCAGCCAAACCCAGGGGAGGGCTTTTTTT

d_call: .
j_call: TRBJ2-7
clone_size: .
v_call: TRBV2
cdr3_aa: CASSPDIAKSYEQYF
cdr3_nt: TGTGCCAGCAGTCCCGACATCGCAAAGTCCTACGAGCAGTACTTC

d_call: .
j_call: TRBJ1-1
clone_size: once
v_call: TRBV19
cdr3_aa: CASSTLQGLTEAFF
cdr3_nt: TGTGCCAGTAGTACCCTACAGGGATTGACTGAAGCTTTCTTT

d_call: TRBD1
j_call: TRBJ1-3
clone_size: .
v_call: TRBV15
cdr3_aa: CATSRGQGSPGNTIYF
cdr3_nt: TGTGCCACCAGCAGGGGACAGGGATCCCCTGGAAACACCATATATTTT

d_call: .
j_call: TRBJ2-2
clone_size: .
v_call: TRBV5-1
cdr3_aa: CASSLDRPNTGELFF
cdr3_nt: TGCGCCAGCAGCTTGGACAGACCGAACACCGGGGAGCTGTTCTTT

d_call: .
j_call: TRBJ2-5
clone_size: once
v_call: TRBV28
cdr3_aa: CASSSTQGRGETQYF
cdr3_nt: TGTGCCAGCAGTTCGACTCAGGGGCGCGGAGAGACCCAGTACTTC

d_call: .
j_call: TRBJ2-2
clone_size: once
v_call: TRBV7-9
cdr3_aa: CASSSNGGRTGELFF
cdr3_nt: TGTGCCAGCAGCTCGAACGGGGGGCGCACCGGGGAGCTGTTTTTT

d_call: .
j_call: TRBJ2-5
clone_size: once
v_call: TRBV7-2
cdr3_aa: CASSPPRAAGMLTQYF
cdr3_nt: TGTGCCAGCAGCCCCCCCCGGGCGGCGGGTATGCTAACCCAGTACTTC

d_call: TRBD2
j_call: TRBJ2-1
clone_size: .
v_call: TRBV7-6
cdr3_aa: CASSRAGDLNNEQFF
cdr3_nt: TGTGCCAGCAGCCGGGCGGGGGATTTAAACAATGAGCAGTTCTTC

d_call: .
j_call: TRBJ1-1
clone_size: once
v_call: TRBV9
cdr3_aa: CASSVAPGNTEAFF
cdr3_nt: TGTGCCAGCAGCGTAGCTCCGGGTAACACTGAAGCTTTCTTT

d_call: TRBD2
j_call: TRBJ2-5
clone_size: few
v_call: TRBV7-9
cdr3_aa: CASSSPTSGIQETQYF
cdr3_nt: TGTGCCAGCAGCTCTCCGACTAGCGGGATCCAAGAGACCCAGTACTTC

d_call: .
j_call: TRBJ2-5
clone_size: .
v_call: TRBV14
cdr3_aa: CASSPRQAYPQETQYF
cdr3_nt: TGTGCCAGCAGCCCCAGACAGGCCTATCCTCAAGAGACCCAGTACTTC

d_call: .
j_call: TRBJ1-2
clone_size: .
v_call: TRBV19
cdr3_aa: CASSPQIGGYYGYTF
cdr3_nt: TGTGCCAGTAGTCCCCAGATTGGTGGTTACTATGGCTACACCTTC